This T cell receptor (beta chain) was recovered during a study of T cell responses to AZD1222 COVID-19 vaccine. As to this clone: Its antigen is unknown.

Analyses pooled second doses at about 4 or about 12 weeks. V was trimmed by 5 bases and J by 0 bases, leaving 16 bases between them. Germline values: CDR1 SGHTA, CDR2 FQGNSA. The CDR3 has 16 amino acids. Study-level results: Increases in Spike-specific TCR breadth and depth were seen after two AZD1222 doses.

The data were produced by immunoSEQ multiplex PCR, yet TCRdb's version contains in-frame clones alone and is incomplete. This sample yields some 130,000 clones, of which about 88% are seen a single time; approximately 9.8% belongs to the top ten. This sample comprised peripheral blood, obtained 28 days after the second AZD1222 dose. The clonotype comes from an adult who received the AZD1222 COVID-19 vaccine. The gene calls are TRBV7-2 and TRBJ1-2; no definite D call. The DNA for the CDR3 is TGTGCCAGCAGCCCCCGTAACGTTGCCTCTAACTATGGCTACACCTTC. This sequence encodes CASSPRNVASNYGYTF.